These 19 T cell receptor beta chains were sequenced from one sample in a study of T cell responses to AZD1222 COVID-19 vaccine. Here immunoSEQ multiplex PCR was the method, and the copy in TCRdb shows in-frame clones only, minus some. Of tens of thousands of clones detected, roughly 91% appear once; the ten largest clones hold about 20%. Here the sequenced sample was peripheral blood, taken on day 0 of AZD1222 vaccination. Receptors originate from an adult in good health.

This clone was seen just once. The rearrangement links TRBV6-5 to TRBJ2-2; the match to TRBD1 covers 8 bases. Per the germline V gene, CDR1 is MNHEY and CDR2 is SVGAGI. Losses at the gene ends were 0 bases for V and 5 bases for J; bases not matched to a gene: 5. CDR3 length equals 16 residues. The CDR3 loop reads CASSYSPTGVTGELFF. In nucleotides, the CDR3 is TGTGCCAGCAGTTACTCCCCGACAGGGGTAACCGGGGAGCTGTTTTTT.

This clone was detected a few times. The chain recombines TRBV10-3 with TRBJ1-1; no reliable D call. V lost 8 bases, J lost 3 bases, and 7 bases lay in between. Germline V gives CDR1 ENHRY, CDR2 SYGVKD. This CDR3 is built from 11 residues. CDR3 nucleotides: TGTGCCATCGCCCAAGACACTGAAGCTTTCTTT. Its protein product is CAIAQDTEAFF.

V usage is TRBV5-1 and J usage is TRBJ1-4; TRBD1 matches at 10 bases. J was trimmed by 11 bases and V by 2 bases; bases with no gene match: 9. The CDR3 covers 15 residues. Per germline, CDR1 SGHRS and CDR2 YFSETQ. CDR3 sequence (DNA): TGCGCCAGCAGCTTTACAGACCGACAGGGGGCTAAACTGTTTTTT. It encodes CASSFTDRQGAKLFF.

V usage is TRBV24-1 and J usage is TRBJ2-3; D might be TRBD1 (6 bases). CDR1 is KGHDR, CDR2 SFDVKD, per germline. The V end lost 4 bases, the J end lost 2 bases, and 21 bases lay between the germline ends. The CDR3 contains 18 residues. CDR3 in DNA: TGTGCCACCAGTGACGGACGACAGGCCCACAGTTACACAGATACGCAGTATTTT. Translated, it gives CATSDGRQAHSYTDTQYF.

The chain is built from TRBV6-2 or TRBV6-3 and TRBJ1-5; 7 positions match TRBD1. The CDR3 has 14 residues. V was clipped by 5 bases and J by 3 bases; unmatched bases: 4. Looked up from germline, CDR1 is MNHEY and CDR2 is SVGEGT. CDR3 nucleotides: TGTGCCAGCAGTAGACAGGGTTACAATCAGCCCCAGCATTTT. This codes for CASSRQGYNQPQHF.

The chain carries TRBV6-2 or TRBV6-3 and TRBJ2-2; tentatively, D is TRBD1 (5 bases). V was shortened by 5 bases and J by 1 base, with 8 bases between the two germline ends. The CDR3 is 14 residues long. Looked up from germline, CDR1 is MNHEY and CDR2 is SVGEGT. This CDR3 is CASSGGQNTGELFF. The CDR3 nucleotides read TGTGCCAGCAGTGGTGGACAGAACACCGGGGAGCTGTTTTTT.

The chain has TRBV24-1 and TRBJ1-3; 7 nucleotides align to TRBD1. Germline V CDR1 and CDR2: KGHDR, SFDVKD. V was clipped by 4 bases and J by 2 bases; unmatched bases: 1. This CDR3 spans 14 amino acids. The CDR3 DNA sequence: TGTGCCACCAGTGACGACAGGGCTGGAAACACCATATATTTT. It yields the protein CATSDDRAGNTIYF.

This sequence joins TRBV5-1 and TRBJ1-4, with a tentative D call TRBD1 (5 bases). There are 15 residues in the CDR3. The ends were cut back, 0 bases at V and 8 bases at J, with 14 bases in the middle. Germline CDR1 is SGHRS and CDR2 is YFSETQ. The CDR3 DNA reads TGCGCCAGCAGCTTGGAGGGTAAAGGGGAAGAAAAACTGTTTTTT. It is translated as CASSLEGKGEEKLFF.

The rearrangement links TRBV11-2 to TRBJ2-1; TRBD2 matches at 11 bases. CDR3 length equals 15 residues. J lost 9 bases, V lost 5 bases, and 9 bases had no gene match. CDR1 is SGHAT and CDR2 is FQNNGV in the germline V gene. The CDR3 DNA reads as TGTGCCAGCAGCGCCCGGACTAGCGGGTTATCTGAGCAGTTCTTC. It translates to CASSARTSGLSEQFF.

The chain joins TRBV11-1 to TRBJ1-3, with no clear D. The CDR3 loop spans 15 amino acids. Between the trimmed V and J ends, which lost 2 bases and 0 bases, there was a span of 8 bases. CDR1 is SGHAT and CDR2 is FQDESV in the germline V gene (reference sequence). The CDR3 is CASSLSGGSGNTIYF. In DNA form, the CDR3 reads TGTGCCAGCAGCTTATCAGGCGGCTCTGGAAACACCATATATTTT.

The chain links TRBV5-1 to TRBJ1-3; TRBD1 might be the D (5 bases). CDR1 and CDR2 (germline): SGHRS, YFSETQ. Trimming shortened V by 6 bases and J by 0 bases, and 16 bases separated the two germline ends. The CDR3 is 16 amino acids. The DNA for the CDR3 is TGCGCCAGCAAAAAACAGGCCTCCAGCTCTGGAAACACCATATATTTT. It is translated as CASKKQASSSGNTIYF. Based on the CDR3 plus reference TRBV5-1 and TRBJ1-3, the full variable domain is KAGVTQTPRYLIKTRGQQVTLSCSPISGHRSVSWYQQTPGQGLQFLFEYFSETQRNKGNFPGRFSGRQFSNSRSEMNVSTLELGDSALYLCASKKQASSSGNTIYFGEGSWLTVV.

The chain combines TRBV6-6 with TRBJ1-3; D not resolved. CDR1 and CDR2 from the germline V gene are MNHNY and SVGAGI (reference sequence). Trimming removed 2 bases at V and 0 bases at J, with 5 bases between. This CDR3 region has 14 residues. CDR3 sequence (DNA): TGTGCCAGCAGTTACAGAGACTCTGGAAACACCATATATTTT. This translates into CASSYRDSGNTIYF.

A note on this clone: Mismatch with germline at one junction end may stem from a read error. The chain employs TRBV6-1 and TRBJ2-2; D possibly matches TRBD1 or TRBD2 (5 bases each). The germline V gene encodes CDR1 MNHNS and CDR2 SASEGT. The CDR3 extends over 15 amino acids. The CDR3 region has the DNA TGTGCCAGCAGGGAAGGGACGGCGAACACCGGGGAGCTGTTTTTT. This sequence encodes CASREGTANTGELFF.

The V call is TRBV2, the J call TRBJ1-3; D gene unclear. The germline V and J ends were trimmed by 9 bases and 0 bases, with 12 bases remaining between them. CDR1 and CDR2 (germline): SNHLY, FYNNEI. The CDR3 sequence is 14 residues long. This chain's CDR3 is CARGRGSSGNTIYF. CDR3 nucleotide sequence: TGTGCCAGAGGGCGGGGTTCCTCTGGAAACACCATATATTTT.

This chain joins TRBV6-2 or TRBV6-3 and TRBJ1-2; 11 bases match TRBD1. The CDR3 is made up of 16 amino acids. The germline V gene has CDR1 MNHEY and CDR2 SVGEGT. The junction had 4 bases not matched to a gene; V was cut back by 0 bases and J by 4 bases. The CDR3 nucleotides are TGTGCCAGCAGTTACTCGGACAGGGGGCTCCCCTATGGCTACACCTTC. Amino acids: CASSYSDRGLPYGYTF.

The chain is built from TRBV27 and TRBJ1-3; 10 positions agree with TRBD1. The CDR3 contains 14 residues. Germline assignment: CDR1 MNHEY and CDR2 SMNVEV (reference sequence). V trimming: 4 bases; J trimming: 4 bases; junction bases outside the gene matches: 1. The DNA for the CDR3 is TGTGCCAGCAGTTCGGGACAGGGGGGAAACACCATATATTTT. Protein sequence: CASSSGQGGNTIYF.

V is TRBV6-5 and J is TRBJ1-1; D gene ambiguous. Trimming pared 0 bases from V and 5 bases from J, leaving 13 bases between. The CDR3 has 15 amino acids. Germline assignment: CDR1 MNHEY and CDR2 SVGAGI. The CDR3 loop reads CASSYSRAPTTEAFF. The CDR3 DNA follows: TGTGCCAGCAGTTACTCGAGGGCGCCGACGACTGAAGCTTTCTTT.

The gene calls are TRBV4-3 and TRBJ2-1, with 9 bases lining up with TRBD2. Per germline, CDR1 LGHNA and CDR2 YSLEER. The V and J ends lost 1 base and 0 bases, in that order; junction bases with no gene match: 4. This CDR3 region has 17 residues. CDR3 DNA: TGCGCCAGCAGCCAAGCCCCTAGCGGGGTCTCCTACAATGAGCAGTTCTTC. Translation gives CASSQAPSGVSYNEQFF.

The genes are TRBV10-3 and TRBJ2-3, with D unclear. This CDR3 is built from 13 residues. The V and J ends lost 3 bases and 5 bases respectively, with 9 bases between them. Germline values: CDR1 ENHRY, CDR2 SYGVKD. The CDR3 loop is CAISEFFGDTQYF. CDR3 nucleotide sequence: TGTGCCATCAGTGAATTTTTTGGAGATACGCAGTATTTT.